This TCR beta chain was found in a study of monozygotic twins with inflammatory bowel disease. Study-wide findings and caveats: Inverse Simpson values showed less TCRbeta diversity in IBD patients than in their healthy co-twins.

Reprocessing the 5' RACE reads, TCRdb reports a single entry for every CDR3 protein and omits DNA. The sample totals 300,000 to 350,000 distinct CDR3 sequences. The CDR3 runs 13 residues. Germline V gene data show CDR1 as SGHVS and CDR2 as FNYEAQ. As for this clonotype: Its antigen is undetermined.

The source material was blood. This TCR derives from a human donor with ulcerative colitis or Crohn's disease, or a healthy co-twin of an affected twin (not recorded which). The chain is built from TRBV7-6 and TRBJ2-5; TCRdb designates TRBD1, a call that cannot be tested without DNA. The CDR3 region is CASSQERTGSQYF.